Following are 21 T cell receptor beta chains from one sample sequenced in a study of OX40 agonist ivuxolimab in advanced cancers. Sequencing used immunoSEQ multiplex PCR; TCRdb keeps in-frame clones, though not all of them. The sample lists 82,000 or so clones, roughly 89% occurring once. The source material was CD4+ or CD8+ T cells sorted from blood, sampled in a trial of the OX40 agonist ivuxolimab. Receptor source: an adult with an advanced solid tumor such as melanoma, head and neck, liver or kidney cancer.

Details on this clone: A junction end diverges from the germline sequence, so it may reflect a read error. V and J are TRBV7-7 and TRBJ1-3, with a tentative D call TRBD1 (5 bases). Per germline, CDR1 SSHAT and CDR2 FNYEAQ (reference sequence). CDR3 size: 15 residues. The CDR3 sequence: CASSSGTSSGNTIYF. The CDR3, as DNA: TGTGCTAGCAGCTCGGGGACGAGCTCTGGAAACACCATATATTTT.

The CDR3, as DNA: TGTGCCAGCAGCTTAGTCCGTGGAGCGTCCGGGGAGCTGTTTTTT. Translating it yields CASSLVRGASGELFF. This rearrangement joins TRBV11-3 to TRBJ2-2; D unresolved. Per the germline V gene, CDR1 is SGHNT and CDR2 is YENEEA. The CDR3 runs to 15 residues. Trimming stripped 1 base from V and 6 bases from J, with 12 bases between.

This chain joins TRBV4-2 and TRBJ2-3; a possible D gene is TRBD1 (5 bases). CDR3 size: 18 residues. V was clipped by 4 bases and J by 2 bases, with 22 bases between them. The germline V gene encodes CDR1 LGHNA and CDR2 YNFKEQ. CDR3 amino acids: CASSPKGVSEFTTDTQYF. As DNA, the CDR3 is TGTGCCAGCAGCCCGAAAGGGGTCAGTGAATTTACCACAGATACGCAGTATTTT.

The chain recombines TRBV2 with TRBJ2-1, with TRBD1 matching 9 bases. Trimming at V came to 8 bases and at J to 5 bases, leaving 4 bases not matched to a gene. Germline loops: CDR1 SNHLY, CDR2 FYNNEI. There are 13 residues in the CDR3. CDR3 amino acids: CASRDREDNEQFF. In nucleotides, the CDR3 is TGTGCCAGCCGGGACAGGGAGGACAATGAGCAGTTCTTC.

This clone has a single count. The rearrangement links TRBV9 to TRBJ2-3, with D hard to call. Trimming took 4 bases from V and 0 from J, leaving 3 bases between them. CDR3 size: 12 residues. Germline-derived CDR1 and CDR2 are SGDLS and YYNGEE. CDR3 region: CASSKSTDTQYF. CDR3 nucleotide sequence: TGTGCCAGCAGCAAGAGCACAGATACGCAGTATTTT.

The genes are TRBV5-7 and TRBJ2-2; D gene ambiguous. TRBV5-7 is filed as an ORF, its function uncertain. The length of the CDR3 is 14 residues. The germline V and J ends were trimmed by 0 bases and 6 bases, with 9 bases remaining between them. CDR3 sequence reads: CASSLGPHPGELFF. As DNA, the CDR3 is TGTGCCAGCAGCTTGGGACCTCACCCCGGGGAGCTGTTTTTT.

This clone has just a few counts. The genes are TRBV6-1 and TRBJ2-6; D remains ambiguous. This CDR3 has 10 amino acids. V lost 10 bases and J 8 bases, leaving 6 bases between the germline ends. The germline V gene encodes CDR1 MNHNS and CDR2 SASEGT. CDR3 sequence: CATLTNVLTF. CDR3 sequence (DNA): TGTGCCACTCTGACCAACGTCCTGACTTTC.

The CDR3 DNA reads TGCAGCGTTGTGGATAGGAGCTCCTACGAGCAGTACTTC. Translated: CSVVDRSSYEQYF. The chain combines TRBV29-1 with TRBJ2-7, with D unclear. The V gene's germline CDR1 is SQVTM and CDR2 ANQGSEA. The length of the CDR3 is 13 residues. The V end was cut by 4 bases, the J end by 0 bases, with 10 bases between.

This chain links TRBV11-2 with TRBJ2-1; 15 bases are a match to TRBD2. This CDR3 comprises 18 residues. Germline-derived CDR1 and CDR2 are SGHAT and FQNNGV. V lost 5 bases and J lost 1; bases outside the gene matches: 6. In DNA, the CDR3 is TGTGCCAGCAGCCCCTCGGGACTAGCGGGGGGATCCTACAATGAGCAGTTCTTC. Its protein product is CASSPSGLAGGSYNEQFF.

The table lists this clone with a few counts. V gene TRBV6-5 combines with J gene TRBJ2-2, with D possibly TRBD1 on 6 matching bases. This CDR3 is 15 amino acids long. Germline CDR1 MNHEY, CDR2 SVGAGI. The V end was cut by 2 bases, the J end by 3 bases, with 10 bases between. CDR3 DNA sequence: TGTGCCAGCAGTTACACCACAGGGTACACCGGGGAGCTGTTTTTT. It encodes CASSYTTGYTGELFF.

This sequence joins TRBV7-2 and TRBJ1-5; tentatively, D is TRBD1 (5 bases). With 1 base removed from V and 4 bases from J, the gap between germline ends came to 8 bases. The CDR3 totals 14 residues. The germline V gene encodes CDR1 SGHTA and CDR2 FQGNSA. This CDR3 is CASSLGGRNQPQHF. DNA of the CDR3: TGTGCCAGCAGCTTAGGGGGGAGAAATCAGCCCCAGCATTTT. Full variable domain (missing parts from reference TRBV7-2 and TRBJ1-5): GAGVSQSPSNKVTEKGKDVELRCDPISGHTALYWYRQSLGQGLEFLIYFQGNSAPDKSGLPSDRFSAERTGGSVSTLTIQRTQQEDSAVYLCASSLGGRNQPQHFGDGTRLSIL.

The chain uses TRBV5-6 and TRBJ1-2; D uncertain. This CDR3 is 17 amino acids long. V dropped 4 bases and J dropped 2 bases, with 21 bases sitting between them. Germline values: CDR1 SGHDT, CDR2 YYEEEE. CDR3 region: CASSTQPGFMANYGYTF. The CDR3 region has the DNA TGTGCCAGCAGCACCCAGCCCGGGTTTATGGCGAACTATGGCTACACCTTC.

J is TRBJ2-3 and V is TRBV30; no reliable D call. Trimming took 0 bases from V and 5 from J, leaving 6 bases between them. The germline gives CDR1 GTSNPN, CDR2 SVGIG (reference sequence). The CDR3 extends over 12 amino acids. The CDR3, as DNA: TGTGCCTGGAGTGTGTCCGGAGATACGCAGTATTTT. This gives the protein CAWSVSGDTQYF.

The V and J genes are TRBV5-6 and TRBJ2-1; D is ambiguous. Germline CDR1 is SGHDT and CDR2 is YYEEEE. This CDR3 has 15 residues. The ends were cut back, 0 bases at V and 2 bases at J, with 9 bases in the middle. CDR3 DNA sequence: TGTGCCAGCAGCTTGGGGCTTAATGCCTACAATGAGCAGTTCTTC. It translates to CASSLGLNAYNEQFF.

V usage is TRBV29-1 and J usage is TRBJ2-5; D call uncertain. Germline V lookup: CDR1 SQVTM, CDR2 ANQGSEA. V lost 7 bases, J lost 4 bases, and 13 bases lay in between. There are 12 residues in the CDR3. The DNA of the CDR3 is TGCAGCGCGGAAGTGGGCTTAGAGACCCAGTACTTC. The encoded protein is CSAEVGLETQYF.

This clone was picked up one time. The J gene is TRBJ2-1, the V gene TRBV30, with 9 positions matching TRBD2. Germline-derived CDR1 and CDR2 are GTSNPN and SVGIG (reference sequence). V trimming: 3 bases; J trimming: 1 base; junction bases outside the gene matches: 7. This CDR3 contains 16 residues. The CDR3 DNA sequence: TGTGCCTGGAGGGATAGCGGGAGACGATCCTACAATGAGCAGTTCTTC. Translated, it gives CAWRDSGRRSYNEQFF.

The CDR3 region is CASSLSGAGEKLFF. The CDR3 DNA reads as TGTGCCAGCAGCTTGTCAGGGGCAGGTGAAAAACTGTTTTTT. V is TRBV7-6 and J is TRBJ1-4, with D possibly TRBD1 on 6 matching bases. Per germline, CDR1 SGHVS and CDR2 FNYEAQ. V shed 3 bases and J shed 7 bases, with 12 bases lying between them. The CDR3 totals 14 residues.

In DNA form, the CDR3 reads TGCGCCAGCAGCTTAAATAGGGAGGTTGATGGCTACACCTTC. Translating it yields CASSLNREVDGYTF. The rearrangement links TRBV5-1 to TRBJ1-2; no clear D. The germline V gene has CDR1 SGHRS and CDR2 YFSETQ. This CDR3 has 14 amino acids. Trimming took 2 bases from V and 6 from J, leaving 14 bases between them.

The chain combines TRBV7-2 with TRBJ2-5; the D is unclear. CDR3 length equals 12 residues. CDR1 and CDR2 from the germline V gene are SGHTA and FQGNSA. Trimming removed 2 bases from V and 5 bases from J, with 6 bases in between. The CDR3 sequence: CASSLSRETQYF. CDR3 nucleotide sequence: TGTGCCAGCAGCTTATCGCGGGAGACCCAGTACTTC. Looking up the rest from reference TRBV7-2 and TRBJ2-5 gives the full variable domain: GAGVSQSPSNKVTEKGKDVELRCDPISGHTALYWYRQSLGQGLEFLIYFQGNSAPDKSGLPSDRFSAERTGGSVSTLTIQRTQQEDSAVYLCASSLSRETQYFGPGTRLLVL.

This clone appeared once. This chain links TRBV7-2 with TRBJ1-2; no clear D gene. V was shortened by 4 bases and J by 8 bases, with 11 bases between the two germline ends. In germline, CDR1 is SGHTA, CDR2 FQGNSA. The CDR3 is 12 residues long. The CDR3 region has the DNA TGTGCCAGCAGCTCCAAGGGTTGGGGCTACACCTTC. As protein: CASSSKGWGYTF.

On this clone: The identical CDR3 is also encoded by other nucleotide sequences in the sample. The rearrangement links TRBV5-1 to TRBJ2-7, with D perhaps matching TRBD1 (6 bases). Germline V gene lookup returns CDR1 SGHRS and CDR2 YFSETQ. The CDR3 runs 13 residues. Between the trimmed V and J ends, which lost 5 bases and 4 bases, there was a span of 13 bases. The CDR3 protein is CASSSQGRYEQYF. The CDR3 coding sequence is TGCGCCAGCAGTAGCCAGGGGCGTTACGAGCAGTACTTC.